This T cell receptor beta chain was sequenced during a study of T cell repertoires in cytomegalovirus infection. Study overall: Recently identified HLA-C-restricted CMV epitopes and well-studied HLA-B-restricted CMV epitopes were used by the study. Public TCR beta signatures marked donors with CMV infection and the matching HLA.

Via MiXCR, TCRdb re-called the reads, giving one row per CDR3 protein. The data show approximately 1,000,000 distinct CDR3 sequences, with about a third seen just once and more than 13% held by the top ten. To note about this clonotype: Its antigen is undetermined.

Study outcomes and limitations: HLA-C-restricted, CMV-specific TCR beta clonotypes were dominant ex vivo. Cumulative frequency of public TCR beta families picked out carriers of CMV plus the relevant HLA.

The TCR originated in a human donor in good health (CMV status not recorded). Some clones in this sample may be carry-over from other donors' samples. The source material was cultured CD8+ T cells from PBMCs, sampled from culture after CMV antigen stimulation.

CDR3: CASSLTGGDRTGELFF. In DNA, the CDR3 is TGTGCCAGCAGCCTAACAGGGGGCGATCGCACCGGGGAGCTGTTTTTT. The chain links TRBV6-5 to TRBJ2-2; 9 positions match TRBD1. With 6 bases clipped from V and 4 bases from J, the junction kept 9 bases outside the gene matches. CDR1 is MNHEY, CDR2 SVGAGI, per germline. The CDR3 is 16 residues long.